The 3 T cell receptor beta chains in this list originate from one sample, sequenced in a study of T-cell reconstitution after alpha-beta-depleted transplantation in children. A library of TCRbeta sequences, prepared with unique molecular identifiers, was generated. One entry per CDR3 protein results from TCRdb running MiXCR on the PCR reads. The sample carries just over 950,000 distinct CDR3 sequences, around 30% recorded once. Here the sequenced sample was PBMCs, mostly from graft donor cells, taken 360 days after TCRalphabeta/CD19-depleted stem cell transplant. These receptors were taken from a boy less than two years old who had a stem cell transplant for SCID, so the T cells may come from the graft donor.

The J gene is TRBJ2-7, the V gene TRBV4-3; TRBD1 agrees at 7 bases. This CDR3 region has 14 residues. V lost 2 bases and J lost 5; bases outside the gene matches: 6. The germline gives CDR1 LGHNA, CDR2 YSLEER. CDR3 protein: CASSQWGTGDEQYF. CDR3 nucleotide sequence: TGCGCCAGCAGCCAATGGGGTACAGGGGACGAGCAGTACTTC.

The J gene is TRBJ2-5, the V gene TRBV20-1; TRBD1 matches 9 bases. Trimming removed 0 bases from V and 6 bases from J; junction bases left unmatched: 11. Germline V gene lookup returns CDR1 DFQATT and CDR2 SNEGSKA (reference sequence). The CDR3 covers 16 residues. In nucleotides, the CDR3 is TGCAGTGCTAGAGAGCGGACAGGGGTAGGGACTCAGACCCAGTACTTC. It encodes CSARERTGVGTQTQYF.

This rearrangement joins TRBV12-3 or TRBV12-4 to TRBJ1-4, with 7 bases fitting TRBD1. The CDR3 extends over 14 amino acids. V shed 6 bases and J 2 bases; nucleotides not matched to a gene: 3. CDR3 coding DNA: TGTGCCAGCAGGGTGACAGGGACTAATGAAAAACTGTTTTTT. Encoded protein: CASRVTGTNEKLFF.